The entry below describes one T cell receptor beta chain. The antigen is not known. This record belongs to a study of T cell responses to AZD1222 COVID-19 vaccine. Overall study context: Second-dose intervals of approximately 4 or approximately 12 weeks were pooled.

Only in-frame clones appear in the TCRdb table, and some are missing; sequencing was by immunoSEQ multiplex PCR. The sample has about 120,000 clones; approximately 90% are singletons. Whole-study findings and limits: Repertoires in all cases were sampled only once the peak T cell response had passed. Nearly half of spike-specific TCRs reportedly target variant regions that are unmutated in the B.1.351 and B.1.1.7 variants. Vaccine-related CD4 TCRs covered spike, predominating at 160-218 and 743-854.

V was shortened by 9 bases and J by 0 bases, with 15 bases between the two germline ends. There are 15 residues in the CDR3. Germline V CDR1 and CDR2: MDHEN, SYDVKM. J is TRBJ2-1 and V is TRBV28, with a weak D call TRBD2 (6 bases). The starting material was peripheral blood, obtained on day 0 of AZD1222 vaccination. The sequence came from an adult in good health. As DNA, the CDR3 is TGTGCCAGTTTGGGGGGTAATCCCTCCTACAATGAGCAGTTCTTC. Encoded protein: CASLGGNPSYNEQFF. The variable domain in full, completed from reference TRBV28 and TRBJ2-1, reads DVKVTQSSRYLVKRTGEKVFLECVQDMDHENMFWYRQDPGLGLRLIYFSYDVKMKEKGDIPEGYSVSREKKERFSLILESASTNQTSMYLCASLGGNPSYNEQFFGPGTRLTVL.